Reported below is one T cell receptor beta chain. Its antigen is unidentified. The V end lost 4 bases, the J end lost 9 bases, and 13 bases lay between the germline ends. CDR3 length equals 14 residues. Germline assignment: CDR1 MNHNY and CDR2 SVGAGI (reference sequence). TCRdb called the reads again in MiXCR, with one record for every CDR3 protein. The data contain some 200,000 distinct CDR3 sequences, less than 50% of them singletons. These data belong to a study of T cell repertoires in cytomegalovirus infection. For the study at large: TCR beta signatures that were public indicated CMV infection and matching HLA type.

Study-wide results and limits: Dominant in the ex vivo response were TCR beta clonotypes restricted by HLA-C and specific for CMV.

The source material was CD8+ T cells from cultured PBMCs, sampled from culture after CMV antigen stimulation. This receptor was identified in a human donor in good health (CMV status not recorded). Some clones in this sample may be carry-over from other donors' samples. J is TRBJ1-6 and V is TRBV6-6; no definite D call. The CDR3 protein is CASSLLSTPSPLHF. CDR3 nucleotides: TGTGCCAGCAGTTTACTCAGCACCCCTTCACCCCTCCACTTT.